This T cell receptor beta chain comes out of a study of blood T cell repertoires in COVID-19 (dated by TCRdb to the early 2020s). At the level of the whole study: Collaborator samples came from the United States, Italy and Spain and covered acute and convalescent phases of COVID-19. The prospective study material was composed of cDNA or gDNA derived from T cells, B-cell-depleted T cells, or PBMCs. Deeply sampled blood TCRbeta repertoires from subjects exposed to, actively infected with, or recovered from COVID-19 were included in the dataset. The repertoires were made available in a free public database intended to serve as a resource for research on the immune response to SARS-CoV-2. Samples came from the ongoing ImmuneRACE study (first 160 participants) plus 1,254 subjects from 6 global collaborators. A de-identified subject ID, COVID-19 status, age in years and sex were almost always included in the sample metadata. Where HLA class I and class II types were available, the types were taken from metadata supplied by the sample provider, not from assay-based typing. Overall results and qualifications from the work: The amount of clinical and demographic metadata varied by source and participant and was provided uncurated.

Concerning this clone itself: Its antigen remains unidentified. Per-base quality was not reported, and no clone a single base away is much larger than it.

Collaborating institutions collected whole blood in K2EDTA tubes following their own protocols. For TCRbeta analysis, collaborator samples were shipped as frozen whole blood, as isolated PBMCs, or as DNA extracted from either sample type. TCRbeta CDR3 regions were amplified from genomic DNA by means of the immunoSEQ Assay, a bias-controlled multiplex PCR. Per the original workflow: Nucleated cell counts per sample were estimated from amplification of reference gene primers within the assay. Sequence reads were collapsed and filtered to measure the absolute abundance of every unique TCRbeta CDR3 rearrangement. For each sample, productive Simpson clonality was calculated by taking the square root of Simpson's diversity index across productive rearrangements. TCRdb holds this immuneACCESS table with in-frame rearrangements only. Some clones are missing; in checked studies, unresolved V genes explain under half, and the rest has no known cause. V and J calls and clone size are given by that table; D and trimming were obtained from the DNA. The sample contains 150,000 to 200,000 clones, over 80% of them found a single time. The ten biggest clones cover 9.1% of the sample.

The receptor's source is a woman older than 75 with active or convalescent COVID-19. Material: peripheral blood.

The nucleotide sequence is TGTGCCAGTAATAACCCTCGGCCCGACAGGGGGCATAGGAAGACCCAGTACTTC. Its product reads: CASNNPRPDRGHRKTQYF. The V and J segments used are TRBV19 and TRBJ2-5, and 10 bases in between align with TRBD1. CDR1 and CDR2 were assigned from the germline V gene (reference sequence) as LNHDA and SQIVND. The CDR3 numbers 18 residues from cysteine through phenylalanine. CDR3 DNA is the only sequence kept; it has 54 bases, read in frame from the first base. Unmatched junction bases come to 20, with V trimmed by 7 bases and J by 6 bases.